This TCR beta chain was recorded in a study of T cells expressing NK-cell markers. As for the study in general: Repertoires of TCR beta were obtained from T cells sorted as CD3+CD56+NKG2C+, CD3+CD56+NKG2C- and CD3+CD56-NKG2C+. General study points: It was still unclear whether expanded NKG2C+ T cell clones were HCMV specific. CD8+ T cells in six or seven donors included dominant NKG2C+ clonotypes at about 1.0-7.0%.

In generating TCR beta cDNA, 5'RACE template switching with UMIs was used. TCRdb reanalyzed the 5' RACE reads and collapses them to one entry per CDR3 protein, without DNA. This sample lists 450,000 to 600,000 distinct CDR3 sequences; its ten largest clones have approximately 4%. Looked up from germline, CDR1 is SGHTA and CDR2 is FQGNSA. The CDR3 spans 14 residues. A word on this clonotype: Its antigen remains unknown.

The sequenced material came from blood T cells: a sorted CD56 or NKG2C T cell subset, CD4+ or CD8+ T cells, or bulk PBMC T cells (not recorded which). The clonotype originates from a man aged 18 to 30 in good health. V is TRBV7-2 and J is TRBJ2-5; TCRdb returns TRBD2, unconfirmable since there is no DNA. Here the CDR3 reads CASSWSGVGETQYF.